This T cell receptor beta chain was recorded in a study of OX40 agonist ivuxolimab in advanced cancers. Only in-frame clones appear in the TCRdb table, and some are missing; sequencing was by immunoSEQ multiplex PCR. The repertoire holds 60,000 to 70,000 clones, about 90% seen once, with approximately 2% in the top ten. The count of this clone is one. The antigen is not known. The CDR3 has 16 amino acids. With V trimmed by 4 bases and J by 2 bases, 5 bases remained unmatched. Germline V gene sequence: CDR1 SGHTA, CDR2 FQGNSA. General study results and limits: At doses 0.1 to 3.0 mg/kg, CD4+ and CD8+ clones expanded.

The sequence was obtained from an adult with an advanced solid tumor such as melanoma, head and neck, liver or kidney cancer. The material sequenced was CD4+ or CD8+ T cells sorted from blood, taken in a trial of the OX40 agonist ivuxolimab. The J gene is TRBJ2-1, the V gene TRBV7-2; 10 bases are shared with TRBD1. The DNA for the CDR3 is TGTGCCAGCAGCTCAGGGGGGACAGGGGCCTACAATGAGCAGTTCTTC. Translating it yields CASSSGGTGAYNEQFF.